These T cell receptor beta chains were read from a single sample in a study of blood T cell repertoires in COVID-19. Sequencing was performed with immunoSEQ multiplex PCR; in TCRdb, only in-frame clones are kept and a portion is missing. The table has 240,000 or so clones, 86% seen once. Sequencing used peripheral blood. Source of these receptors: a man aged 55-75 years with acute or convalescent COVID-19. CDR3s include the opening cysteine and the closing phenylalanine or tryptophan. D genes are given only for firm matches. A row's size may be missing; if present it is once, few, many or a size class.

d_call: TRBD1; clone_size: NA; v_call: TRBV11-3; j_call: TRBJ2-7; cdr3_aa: CASSLGGDRAYEQYF; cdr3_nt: TGTGCCAGCAGCTTAGGAGGGGACAGGGCCTACGAGCAGTACTTC
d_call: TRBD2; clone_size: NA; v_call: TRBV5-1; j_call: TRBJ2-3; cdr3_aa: CASSLARLAGGRTDTQYF; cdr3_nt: TGCGCCAGCAGCTTGGCCCGGCTAGCGGGAGGGCGAACAGATACGCAGTATTTT
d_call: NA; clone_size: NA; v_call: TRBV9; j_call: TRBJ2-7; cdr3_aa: CASSVEVGEQYF; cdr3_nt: TGTGCCAGCAGCGTAGAAGTCGGCGAGCAGTACTTC
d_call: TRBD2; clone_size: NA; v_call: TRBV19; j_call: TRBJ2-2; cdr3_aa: CASTIRAGGHTGELFF; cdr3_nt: TGTGCCAGTACCATCAGGGCGGGAGGTCACACCGGGGAGCTGTTTTTT
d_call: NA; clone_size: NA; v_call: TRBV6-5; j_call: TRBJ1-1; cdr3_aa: CATLPRSETEAFF; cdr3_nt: TGTGCCACCTTACCTAGGTCGGAAACTGAAGCTTTCTTT
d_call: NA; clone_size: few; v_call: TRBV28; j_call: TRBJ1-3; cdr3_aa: CASSPGFRGSNTIYF; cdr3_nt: TGTGCCAGCAGTCCAGGGTTTAGGGGTAGCAACACCATATATTTT
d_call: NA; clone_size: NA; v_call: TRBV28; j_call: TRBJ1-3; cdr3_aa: CASSLDSSTGNTIYF; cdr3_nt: TGTGCCAGCAGTTTAGACTCCTCGACGGGAAACACCATATATTTT
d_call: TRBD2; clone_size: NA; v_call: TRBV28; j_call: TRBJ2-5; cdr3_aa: CASSLSGLADQETQYF; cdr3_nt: TGTGCCAGCAGTTTATCGGGACTAGCGGACCAAGAGACCCAGTACTTC
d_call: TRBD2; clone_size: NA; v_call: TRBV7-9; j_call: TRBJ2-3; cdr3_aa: CASSLGSGSSGDTQYF; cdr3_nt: TGTGCCAGCAGCCTGGGGAGCGGGAGTTCAGGCGATACGCAGTATTTT
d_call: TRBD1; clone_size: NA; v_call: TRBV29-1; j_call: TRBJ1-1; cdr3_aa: CSVGPPGQGTAEAFF; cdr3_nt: TGCAGCGTTGGCCCACCGGGACAGGGGACGGCTGAAGCTTTCTTT
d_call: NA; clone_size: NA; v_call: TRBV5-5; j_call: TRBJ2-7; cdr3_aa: CASSLEVGLGEQYF; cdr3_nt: TGTGCCAGCAGCTTGGAGGTGGGGCTTGGGGAGCAGTACTTC
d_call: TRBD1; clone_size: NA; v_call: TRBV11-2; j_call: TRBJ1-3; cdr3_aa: CASSSYRGTGNTIYF; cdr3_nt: TGTGCCAGCAGCTCCTACAGGGGGACTGGAAACACCATATATTTT
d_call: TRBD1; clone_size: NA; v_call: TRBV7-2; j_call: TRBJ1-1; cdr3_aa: CASSLGQGTEAFF; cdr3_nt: TGTGCCAGCAGCTTGGGACAGGGGACTGAAGCTTTCTTT
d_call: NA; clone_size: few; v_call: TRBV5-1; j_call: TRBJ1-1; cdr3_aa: CASSFFQVENTEAFF; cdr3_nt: TGCGCCAGCAGCTTTTTTCAAGTAGAGAACACTGAAGCTTTCTTT
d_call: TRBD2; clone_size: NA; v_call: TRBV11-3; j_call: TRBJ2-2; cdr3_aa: CASSWGGELFF; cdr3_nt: TGTGCCAGCAGCTGGGGGGGAGAGCTGTTTTTT
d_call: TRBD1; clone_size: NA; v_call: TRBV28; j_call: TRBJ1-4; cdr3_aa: CASSPTGAGPPGEKLFF; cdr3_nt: TGTGCCAGCAGTCCTACAGGGGCGGGACCCCCGGGAGAAAAACTGTTTTTT
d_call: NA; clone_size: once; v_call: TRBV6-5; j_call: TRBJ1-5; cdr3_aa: CASRDRQYQPQHF; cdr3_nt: TGTGCCAGCAGAGATAGACAGTATCAGCCCCAGCATTTT
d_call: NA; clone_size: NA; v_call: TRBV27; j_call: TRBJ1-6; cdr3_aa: CASQQTGYSYNSPLHF; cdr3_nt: TGTGCCTCACAGCAAACGGGATACTCCTATAATTCACCCCTCCACTTT
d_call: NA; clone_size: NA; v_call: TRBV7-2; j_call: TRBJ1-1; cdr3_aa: CASSSLGGNTEAFF; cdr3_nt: TGTGCCAGCAGCTCGCTGGGGGGGAACACTGAAGCTTTCTTT
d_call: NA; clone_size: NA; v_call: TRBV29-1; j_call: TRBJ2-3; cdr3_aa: CSARIGADTQYF; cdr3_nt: TGCAGCGCTAGGATAGGGGCAGATACGCAGTATTTT
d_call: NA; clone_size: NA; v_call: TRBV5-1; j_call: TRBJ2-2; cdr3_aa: CASSPQDTGELFF; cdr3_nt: TGCGCCAGCAGCCCACAAGACACCGGGGAGCTGTTTTTT
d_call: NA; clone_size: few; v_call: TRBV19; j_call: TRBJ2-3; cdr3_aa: CASSTQRATSTDTQYF; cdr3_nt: TGTGCCAGTAGTACCCAGAGGGCGACTAGCACAGATACGCAGTATTTT
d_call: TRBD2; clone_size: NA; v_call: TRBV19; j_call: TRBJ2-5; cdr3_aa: CASSMGTPGTSGREETQYF; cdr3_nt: TGTGCCAGTAGTATGGGGACCCCCGGGACTAGCGGGAGGGAAGAGACCCAGTACTTC
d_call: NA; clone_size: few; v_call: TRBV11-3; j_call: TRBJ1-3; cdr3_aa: CASSPYSNSGNTIYF; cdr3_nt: TGTGCCAGCAGCCCATACAGCAACTCTGGAAACACCATATATTTT
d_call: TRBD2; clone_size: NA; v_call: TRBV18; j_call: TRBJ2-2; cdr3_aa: CASSPQPSGRANTGELFF; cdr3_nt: TGTGCCAGCTCACCACAGCCTAGCGGGAGGGCCAACACCGGGGAGCTGTTTTTT
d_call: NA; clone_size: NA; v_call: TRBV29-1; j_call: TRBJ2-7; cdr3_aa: CSVEGWQGTYEQYF; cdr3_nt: TGCAGCGTTGAAGGTTGGCAGGGTACCTACGAGCAGTACTTC
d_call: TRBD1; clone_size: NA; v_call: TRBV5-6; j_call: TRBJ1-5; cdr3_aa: CASSSLTGGPQPQHF; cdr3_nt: TGTGCCAGCAGCTCCCTTACAGGGGGCCCTCAGCCCCAGCATTTT
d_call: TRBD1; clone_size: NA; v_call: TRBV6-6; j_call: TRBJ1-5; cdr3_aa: CASSYSTGGSQPQHF; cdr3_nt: TGTGCCAGCAGTTACTCTACAGGGGGCAGTCAGCCCCAGCATTTT
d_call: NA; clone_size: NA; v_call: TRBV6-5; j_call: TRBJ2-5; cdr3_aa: CASRPGSAETQYF; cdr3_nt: TGTGCCAGCAGGCCCGGGAGCGCAGAGACCCAGTACTTC
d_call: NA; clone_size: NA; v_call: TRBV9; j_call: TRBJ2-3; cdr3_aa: CASSVLGGIGTDTQYF; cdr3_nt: TGTGCCAGCAGCGTACTTGGGGGGATAGGCACAGATACGCAGTATTTT
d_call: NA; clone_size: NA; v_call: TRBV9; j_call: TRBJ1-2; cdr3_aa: CASSTTPGTTWNGYTF; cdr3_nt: TGTGCCAGCAGCACAACCCCTGGGACAACTTGGAATGGCTACACCTTC
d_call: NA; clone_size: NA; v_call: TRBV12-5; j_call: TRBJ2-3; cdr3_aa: CASGLVADTQYF; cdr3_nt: TGTGCTAGTGGTTTGGTAGCGGATACGCAGTATTTT
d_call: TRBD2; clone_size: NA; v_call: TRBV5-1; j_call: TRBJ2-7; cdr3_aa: CASSLGPGRDEQYF; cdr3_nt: TGCGCCAGCAGCTTGGGGCCAGGGAGGGACGAGCAGTACTTC
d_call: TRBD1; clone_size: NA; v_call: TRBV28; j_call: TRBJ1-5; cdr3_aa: CASSLRGQGSQPQHF; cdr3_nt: TGTGCCAGCAGTTTAAGGGGACAGGGATCCCAGCCCCAGCATTTT
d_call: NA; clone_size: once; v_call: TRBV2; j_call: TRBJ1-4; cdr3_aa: CASDTGTPAEKLFF; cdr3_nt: TGTGCCAGTGATACCGGGACACCCGCCGAAAAACTGTTTTTT
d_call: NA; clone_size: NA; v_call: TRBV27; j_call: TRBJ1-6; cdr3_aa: CASSPRGWDSPLHF; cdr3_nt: TGTGCCAGCAGTCCGCGGGGGTGGGATTCACCCCTCCACTTT
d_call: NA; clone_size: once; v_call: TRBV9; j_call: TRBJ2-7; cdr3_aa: CASSVGGRGHEQYF; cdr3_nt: TGTGCCAGCAGCGTAGGGGGCAGGGGACACGAGCAGTACTTC
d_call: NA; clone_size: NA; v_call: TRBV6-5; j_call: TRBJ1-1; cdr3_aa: CASSRGGTEAFF; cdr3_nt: TGTGCCAGCAGCCGGGGAGGCACTGAAGCTTTCTTT
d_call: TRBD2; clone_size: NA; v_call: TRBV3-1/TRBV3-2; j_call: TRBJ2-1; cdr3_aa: CASSQALAGGRGNEQFF; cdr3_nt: TGTGCCAGCAGCCAAGCGCTAGCGGGAGGCCGGGGCAATGAGCAGTTCTTC
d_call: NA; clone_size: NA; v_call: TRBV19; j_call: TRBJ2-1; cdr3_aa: CASLSRRNSYNEQFF; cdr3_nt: TGTGCCAGTTTATCCAGGCGAAATTCCTACAATGAGCAGTTCTTC
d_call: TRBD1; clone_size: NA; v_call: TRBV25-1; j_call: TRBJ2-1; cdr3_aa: CASSATGGSEQFF; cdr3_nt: TGTGCCAGCAGTGCTACAGGGGGAAGTGAGCAGTTCTTC
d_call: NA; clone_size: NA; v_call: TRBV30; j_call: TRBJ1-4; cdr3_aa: CAWRRATNEKLFF; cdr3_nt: TGTGCCTGGCGACGGGCAACTAATGAAAAACTGTTTTTT
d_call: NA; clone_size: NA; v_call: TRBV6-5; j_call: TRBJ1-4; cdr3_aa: CASSYVTGEKLFF; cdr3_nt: TGTGCCAGCAGTTATGTGACAGGCGAAAAACTGTTTTTT
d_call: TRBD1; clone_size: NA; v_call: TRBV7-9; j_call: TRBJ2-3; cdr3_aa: CASSLEGQGTDTQYF; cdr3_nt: TGTGCCAGCAGCTTAGAGGGACAGGGGACAGATACGCAGTATTTT
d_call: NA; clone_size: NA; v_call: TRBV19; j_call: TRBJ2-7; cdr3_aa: CASSKDGGPSYEQYF; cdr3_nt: TGTGCCAGTAGTAAGGACGGGGGACCTTCGTACGAGCAGTACTTC
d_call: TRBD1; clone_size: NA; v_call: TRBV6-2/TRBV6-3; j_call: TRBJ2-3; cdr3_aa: CASSKGQFTDTQYF; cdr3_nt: TGTGCCAGCAGTAAGGGACAGTTCACAGATACGCAGTATTTT